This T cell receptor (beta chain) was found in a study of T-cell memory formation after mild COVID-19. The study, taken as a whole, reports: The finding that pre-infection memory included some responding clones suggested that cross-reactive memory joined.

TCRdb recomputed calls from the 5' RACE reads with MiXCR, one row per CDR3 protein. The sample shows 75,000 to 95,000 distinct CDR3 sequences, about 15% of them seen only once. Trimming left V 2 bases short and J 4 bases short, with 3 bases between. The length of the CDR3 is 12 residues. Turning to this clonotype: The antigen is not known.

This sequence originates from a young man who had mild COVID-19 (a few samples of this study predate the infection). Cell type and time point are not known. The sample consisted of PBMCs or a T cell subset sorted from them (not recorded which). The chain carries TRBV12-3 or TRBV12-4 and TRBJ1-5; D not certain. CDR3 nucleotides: TGTGCCAGCAGTTTAAAGAATCAGCCCCAGCATTTT. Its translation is CASSLKNQPQHF.